These 30 T cell receptor beta chains were all obtained from the same sample, sequenced in a study of beta chain features in type 1 diabetes. Overall study findings and caveats: Type 1 diabetes patients had moderately but significantly shorter TCRB CDR3s in all four CD4+ subsets.

Expressed TCRB transcripts were sequenced, since all the RNA that had been isolated was reverse transcribed. Sequenced by immunoSEQ multiplex PCR; TCRdb stores in-frame clones only, minus some. The table shows about 710,000 clones, with over 12% occurring only once. Their antigens are not known. Input material: naive CD4+ T cells from blood. The receptor set was obtained from a man in his late teens or twenties with type 1 diabetes.

The genes are TRBV28 and TRBJ1-5; D unresolved. The V gene lost 6 bases and the J gene lost 4 bases, with 10 bases spanning the gap. The CDR3 is 13 amino acids. Germline V gives CDR1 MDHEN, CDR2 SYDVKM. The CDR3 reads CASSPPSNQPQHF. CDR3 DNA sequence: TGTGCCAGCAGCCCACCCAGTAATCAGCCCCAGCATTTT.

This rearrangement joins TRBV30 to TRBJ1-5; 7 bases fit TRBD1. J lost 5 bases, V lost 1 base, and 8 bases had no gene match. Germline V gene data show CDR1 as GTSNPN and CDR2 as SVGIG (reference sequence). This CDR3 has 15 amino acids. CDR3 sequence (DNA): TGTGCCTGGAGTGAGGGGGCCCTTAGGGATCAGCCCCAGCATTTT. Amino acids: CAWSEGALRDQPQHF.

The chain recombines TRBV4-1 with TRBJ2-7; no definite D call. This CDR3 is built from 16 residues. CDR1 and CDR2 (germline): MGHRA, YSYEKL. Trimming cost V 6 bases and J 3 bases, with 21 bases left between them. CDR3 amino acids: CASRVQAELSHYEQYF. In DNA form, the CDR3 reads TGCGCCAGCAGAGTTCAAGCCGAGCTTTCCCACTACGAGCAGTACTTC.

About this clone: Other DNA variants within this sample encode the same CDR3. The rearrangement joins TRBV5-1 to TRBJ2-1; TRBD2 matches at 8 bases. Germline V gene data show CDR1 as SGHRS and CDR2 as YFSETQ. The CDR3 has 15 residues. After removal of 3 bases from V and 0 bases from J, the junction contained 2 bases not matched to a gene. As DNA, the CDR3 is TGCGCCAGCAGCTCCGGGACTAGCTCCTACAATGAGCAGTTCTTC. The encoded protein is CASSSGTSSYNEQFF.

A few counts support this clone. The chain uses TRBV9 and TRBJ2-1; 7 nucleotides agree with TRBD2. This CDR3 contains 14 residues. The V gene's germline CDR1 is SGDLS and CDR2 YYNGEE. V lost 0 bases to trimming and J lost 10 bases; unmatched junction nucleotides: 7. CDR3: CASSVVSGGNEQFF. CDR3 in DNA: TGTGCCAGCAGCGTAGTGTCCGGGGGGAACGAGCAGTTCTTC.

There are a few counts of this clone. The genes are TRBV10-3 and TRBJ1-2; 8 positions agree with TRBD1. CDR3 length equals 15 residues. The V and J ends lost 7 bases and 8 bases, in that order; junction bases with no gene match: 15. CDR1 is ENHRY and CDR2 is SYGVKD in the germline V gene. CDR3 region: CAINRRELGQEGYTF. As DNA, the CDR3 is TGTGCCATCAATCGGCGGGAATTGGGACAGGAGGGCTACACCTTC.

The chain employs TRBV30 and TRBJ1-2, with D maybe TRBD1 (5 bases). CDR3 length equals 11 residues. Germline assignment: CDR1 GTSNPN and CDR2 SVGIG (reference sequence). Trimming removed 1 base at V and 8 bases at J, with 8 bases between. The CDR3 sequence: CAWSGKGGYTF. The CDR3, as DNA: TGTGCCTGGAGTGGAAAGGGGGGCTACACCTTC.

This clone has only a few counts. The chain joins TRBV9 to TRBJ2-6, with 11 bases fitting TRBD1. Germline assignment: CDR1 SGDLS and CDR2 YYNGEE. The CDR3 consists of 17 residues. The V segment lost 6 bases and the J segment 0 bases; nucleotides outside the gene matches: 5. The CDR3 DNA reads as TGTGCCAGCACCCCGGGACAGGGGGTCTCTGGGGCCAACGTCCTGACTTTC. As protein: CASTPGQGVSGANVLTF.

The V call is TRBV18, the J call TRBJ2-5; 10 nucleotides line up with TRBD2. This CDR3 has 14 residues. The V and J ends lost 4 bases and 5 bases, in that order; junction bases with no gene match: 4. Germline loops: CDR1 KGHSH, CDR2 LQKENI. The CDR3 coding sequence is TGTGCCAGCTCACTTGGGACTAGCGTGGAGACCCAGTACTTC. Translation gives CASSLGTSVETQYF.

Notes on this clone: Other DNA variants within this sample encode the same CDR3. The chain combines TRBV7-9 with TRBJ1-2, with D possibly TRBD1 on 5 matching bases. V dropped 5 bases and J dropped 3 bases, with 10 bases sitting between them. Germline lookup yields CDR1 SEHNR and CDR2 FQNEAQ (reference sequence). The CDR3 is 13 amino acids. CDR3 in amino acids: CASSPGTDYGYTF. The CDR3 nucleotides are TGTGCCAGCAGCCCCGGGACGGACTATGGCTACACCTTC. Supplemented by reference TRBV7-9 and TRBJ1-2, the full variable domain reads DTGVSQNPRHKITKRGQNVTFRCDPISEHNRLYWYRQTLGQGPEFLTYFQNEAQLEKSRLLSDRFSAERPKGSFSTLEIQRTEQGDSAMYLCASSPGTDYGYTFGSGTRLTVV.

The chain combines TRBV4-2 with TRBJ2-2; no clear D. The V and J ends lost 1 base and 7 bases respectively, with 4 bases between them. The CDR3 has 12 residues. Germline assignment: CDR1 LGHNA and CDR2 YNFKEQ. The CDR3 bases are TGTGCCAGCAGCCAAGGGAACGGGGAGCTGTTTTTT. Translated: CASSQGNGELFF.

In the case of this clone: At the DNA level, this CDR3 is encoded by other sequences in the same sample as well. V and J are TRBV30 and TRBJ2-1; the D is unclear. The germline gives CDR1 GTSNPN, CDR2 SVGIG (reference sequence). This CDR3 spans 10 amino acids. The germline V and J ends were trimmed by 0 bases and 9 bases, with 3 bases remaining between them. The CDR3 DNA reads TGTGCCTGGAGTGTGACTGAGCAGTTCTTC. Its protein is CAWSVTEQFF.

This clone was seen only a few times. The V and J genes are TRBV7-9 and TRBJ2-6; no definite D call. This CDR3 spans 15 amino acids. V lost 1 base, J lost 5 bases, and 9 bases lay in between. Germline lookup yields CDR1 SEHNR and CDR2 FQNEAQ (reference sequence). This CDR3 is CASSLGHVRANVLTF. CDR3 DNA sequence: TGTGCCAGCAGCTTAGGCCATGTCAGGGCCAACGTCCTGACTTTC.

The chain joins TRBV5-6 to TRBJ2-6, with D maybe TRBD2 (6 bases). V dropped 3 bases and J dropped 3 bases, with 13 bases sitting between them. The CDR3 totals 16 residues. CDR1 SGHDT and CDR2 YYEEEE come from the germline V gene. For the CDR3, the DNA is TGTGCCAGCAGCTACCTTCAGGGAGGTGGGGCCAACGTCCTGACTTTC. This sequence encodes CASSYLQGGGANVLTF. The variable domain in full, with the rest retrieved from reference TRBV5-6 and TRBJ2-6, is DAGVTQSPTHLIKTRGQQVTLRCSPKSGHDTVSWYQQALGQGPQFIFQYYEEEERQRGNFPDRFSGHQFPNYSSELNVNALLLGDSALYLCASSYLQGGGANVLTFGAGSRLTVL.

The table lists this clone with a few counts. The genes are TRBV7-2 and TRBJ2-7; maybe TRBD2 (5 bases). V was trimmed by 5 bases and J by 5 bases, leaving 10 bases between them. Looked up from germline, CDR1 is SGHTA and CDR2 is FQGNSA. The length of the CDR3 is 12 residues. CDR3 sequence reads: CASSPLGNEQYF. The CDR3, as DNA: TGTGCCAGCAGCCCTCTCGGGAACGAGCAGTACTTC.

This clone was recorded a few times. This chain connects TRBV7-2 to TRBJ2-7, with TRBD2 matching over 9 bases. This CDR3 has 18 amino acids. Trimming at V came to 4 bases and at J to 1 base, leaving 14 bases not matched to a gene. Germline CDR1 is SGHTA and CDR2 is FQGNSA. CDR3 sequence: CASSSSLGREGLSYEQYF. In DNA form, the CDR3 reads TGTGCCAGCAGCTCCTCACTCGGGCGGGAGGGCCTATCCTACGAGCAGTACTTC.

The sample holds a few counts of this clone. The V gene is TRBV2, the J gene TRBJ2-1; D remains unclear. The CDR3 is 13 residues long. Deletions cut 7 bases from V and 2 bases from J, with 9 bases between. Germline CDR1 reads SNHLY; CDR2 reads FYNNEI. CDR3 amino acids: CASNVGPYNEQFF. CDR3 bases: TGTGCCAGCAACGTAGGGCCCTACAATGAGCAGTTCTTC.

There are a few counts of this clone. This chain links TRBV10-3 with TRBJ1-1; 9 nucleotides agree with TRBD1. V was clipped by 11 bases and J by 3 bases; unmatched bases: 7. The CDR3 has 13 residues. Germline V gene lookup returns CDR1 ENHRY and CDR2 SYGVKD. CDR3 bases: TGTGCCTCCCAACAGGGGGCCGACACTGAAGCTTTCTTT. It specifies CASQQGADTEAFF.

V gene TRBV6-1 combines with J gene TRBJ2-5; D call uncertain. The CDR3 runs 13 residues. The germline gives CDR1 MNHNS, CDR2 SASEGT. The V and J ends lost 6 bases and 2 bases respectively, with 10 bases between them. The CDR3 DNA reads TGTGCCAGCAGGCGCACGATTCAAGAGACCCAGTACTTC. The encoded protein is CASRRTIQETQYF.

The J gene is TRBJ2-2, the V gene TRBV29-1; 8 bases line up with TRBD1. Germline lookup yields CDR1 SQVTM and CDR2 ANQGSEA. Trimming at V came to 5 bases and at J to 6 bases, leaving 11 bases not matched to a gene. This CDR3 has 15 amino acids. The CDR3 DNA is TGCAGCGTTCAACCGAGGGCAGGGGGCCCCGGGGAGCTGTTTTTT. Its protein is CSVQPRAGGPGELFF.

This chain's CDR3 is CASSLKGRGRPGELFF. The CDR3 nucleotides are TGTGCCAGCAGCTTAAAAGGTCGGGGGCGCCCCGGGGAGCTGTTTTTT. The chain uses TRBV7-3 and TRBJ2-2; D may be TRBD1 or TRBD2 (6 bases each). Trimming pared 1 base from V and 6 bases from J, leaving 15 bases between. Germline V gene lookup returns CDR1 SGHTA and CDR2 FQGTGA. The CDR3 covers 16 residues.

The chain employs TRBV11-1 and TRBJ2-3; D unresolved. This CDR3 is built from 12 residues. V was clipped by 4 bases and J by 1 base, with 3 bases between them. The germline gives CDR1 SGHAT, CDR2 FQDESV (reference sequence). The CDR3 loop is CASSSRTDTQYF. The CDR3 coding sequence is TGTGCCAGCAGCTCCCGCACAGATACGCAGTATTTT.

Only a few counts were recorded for this clone. The chain employs TRBV7-2 and TRBJ2-3; the D is unclear. The CDR3 contains 11 residues. Germline lookup yields CDR1 SGHTA and CDR2 FQGNSA. Deletions cut 3 bases from V and 5 bases from J, with 3 bases between. CDR3 region: CASSFQDTQYF. CDR3 coding DNA: TGTGCCAGCAGCTTTCAAGATACGCAGTATTTT.

This clone was observed a handful of times. This chain connects TRBV7-2 to TRBJ2-7; no clear D gene. The CDR3 is 14 amino acids. V dropped 5 bases and J dropped 2 bases, with 13 bases sitting between them. Germline V gene sequence: CDR1 SGHTA, CDR2 FQGNSA. The CDR3 protein is CASSLIAPPYEQYF. The CDR3 region has the DNA TGTGCCAGCAGCCTAATAGCTCCCCCCTACGAGCAGTACTTC. The variable domain in full, completed from reference TRBV7-2 and TRBJ2-7, reads GAGVSQSPSNKVTEKGKDVELRCDPISGHTALYWYRQSLGQGLEFLIYFQGNSAPDKSGLPSDRFSAERTGGSVSTLTIQRTQQEDSAVYLCASSLIAPPYEQYFGPGTRLTVT.

This clone was seen more than once but under ten times. V usage is TRBV7-3 and J usage is TRBJ2-1, with 8 nucleotides matching TRBD2. V lost 6 bases and J lost 8; bases outside the gene matches: 6. The germline V gene encodes CDR1 SGHTA and CDR2 FQGTGA. The CDR3 contains 13 residues. CDR3 protein: CASSPSGGYEQFF. Here the CDR3 DNA reads TGTGCCAGCAGTCCCAGCGGGGGCTATGAGCAGTTCTTC.

This clone was detected a few times. The chain couples TRBV18 to TRBJ1-5, with a possible D match to TRBD1 (6 bases). The CDR3 sequence is 16 residues long. V lost 4 bases and J 3 bases, leaving 16 bases between the germline ends. Per germline, CDR1 KGHSH and CDR2 LQKENI. The CDR3 sequence is CASSLNQGRNNQPQHF. The DNA of the CDR3 is TGTGCCAGCTCACTGAACCAGGGGAGGAACAATCAGCCCCAGCATTTT.

The chain is built from TRBV6-1 and TRBJ2-1; D may be TRBD2 (5 bases). CDR1 and CDR2 from the germline V gene are MNHNS and SASEGT. This CDR3 contains 16 residues. V shed 4 bases and J shed 0 bases, with 13 bases lying between them. CDR3 sequence (DNA): TGTGCCAGCAGTGTCAAGTCGGGGAGCTCCTACAATGAGCAGTTCTTC. It is translated as CASSVKSGSSYNEQFF.

This chain uses TRBV13 with TRBJ1-1; no definite D call. The CDR3 loop spans 13 amino acids. V lost 2 bases to trimming and J lost 1 base, with 5 bases between them. Looked up from germline, CDR1 is PRHDT and CDR2 is FYEKMQ (reference sequence). CDR3 nucleotides: TGTGCCAGCAGCTTATACAGGAACACTGAAGCTTTCTTT. This codes for CASSLYRNTEAFF.

The chain couples TRBV29-1 to TRBJ1-5, with TRBD1 identical over 8 bases. CDR1 and CDR2 (germline): SQVTM, ANQGSEA. Trimming at V came to 5 bases and at J to 5 bases, leaving 8 bases not matched to a gene. The CDR3 has 14 amino acids. The CDR3 region is CSVWSPQGDQPQHF. CDR3 bases: TGCAGCGTTTGGTCTCCACAGGGGGATCAGCCCCAGCATTTT.

This clone appeared a few times. This chain uses TRBV7-9 with TRBJ2-7; D is possibly TRBD2 (5 bases). This CDR3 contains 13 residues. With 5 bases removed from V and 7 bases from J, the gap between germline ends came to 15 bases. Germline CDR1 SEHNR, CDR2 FQNEAQ (reference sequence). The CDR3, as DNA: TGTGCCAGCAGCCTGCGAGGGCCTTCGGAGCAGTACTTC. This encodes CASSLRGPSEQYF.